This T cell receptor (beta chain) was sequenced in a study of T cell responses to AZD1222 COVID-19 vaccine. Study observations and caveats: Baseline serostatus was positive in only a handful of AZD1222 recipients. Clonal diversity may have been underestimated in mostly white British donors.

The protocol was immunoSEQ multiplex PCR, while the TCRdb copy is restricted to in-frame clones and leaves out a portion. The repertoire holds 100,000 or so clones, around 87% seen once, with 2% to 3% in the top ten. Details on this clone: Antigen: not known.

Sample: peripheral blood, taken on day 0 of AZD1222 vaccination. The sequence came from an adult in good health.

The CDR3 loop is CASSLRGGLYEQYF. The CDR3 DNA reads TGTGCCAGCAGCTTACGGGGGGGACTATACGAGCAGTACTTC. The J gene is TRBJ2-7, the V gene TRBV7-2; TRBD2 matches 8 bases. The V gene end was trimmed by 2 bases and the J gene end by 4 bases; junction bases not matched to a gene: 4. CDR3 length: 14 amino acids. CDR1 SGHTA and CDR2 FQGNSA come from the germline V gene.